The rows below give T cell receptor beta chains drawn from one sample of a study of cytomegalovirus exposure and HLA in healthy donors. TCRdb keeps only in-frame clones here, not all; method: immunoSEQ multiplex PCR. The sample holds 150,000 to 250,000 clones; 70% to 80% are singletons and the top ten take 1.9%. The sequenced sample was PBMCs. Receptors were obtained from a man aged 30 to 39 in good health and CMV-seronegative. CDR3s include the opening cysteine and the closing phenylalanine or tryptophan. D genes are given only for firm matches. Where a row states a size, it is once, few, many or the class of an expanded clone; other rows omit it.

NA,TRBV2,TRBJ2-7,TRBD2,CASSDGLAAHYEQYF,TGTGCCAGCAGTGACGGACTAGCGGCTCACTACGAGCAGTACTTC
NA,TRBV19,TRBJ2-2,TRBD1,CASSRTGLKLANTGELFF,TGTGCCAGTAGTAGGACAGGTTTGAAACTCGCGAACACCGGGGAGCTGTTTTTT
NA,TRBV11-2,TRBJ2-7,NA,CASSLPTGSSYEQYF,TGTGCCAGCAGCTTACCTACAGGCAGCTCCTACGAGCAGTACTTC
NA,TRBV4-1,TRBJ1-2,NA,CASSQERGYTF,TGCGCCAGCAGCCAAGAGCGTGGCTACACCTTC
few,TRBV2,TRBJ2-2,NA,CASSDSRTGELFF,TGTGCCAGCAGTGATAGTCGCACCGGGGAGCTGTTTTTT
NA,TRBV27,TRBJ1-2,NA,CASSRIWDTYNYGYTF,TGTGCCAGCAGTCGAATATGGGACACCTATAACTATGGCTACACCTTC
few,TRBV29-1,TRBJ2-3,TRBD1,CSVGRDRGPDTQYF,TGCAGCGTGGGACGGGACAGAGGTCCAGATACGCAGTATTTT
NA,TRBV7-6,TRBJ2-7,NA,CASSSGTHTYEQYF,TGTGCCAGCAGCTCAGGGACACACACTTACGAGCAGTACTTC
NA,TRBV7-9,TRBJ2-5,TRBD1,CASRSDRGPRQETQYF,TGTGCCAGCAGAAGTGACAGGGGGCCTCGGCAAGAGACCCAGTACTTC
NA,TRBV11-2,TRBJ2-7,TRBD2,CASSLRASGRLSYEQYF,TGTGCCAGCAGCTTAAGAGCTAGCGGGAGACTCTCCTACGAGCAGTACTTC
NA,TRBV10-3,TRBJ2-1,TRBD2,CAISSSGYNEQFF,TGTGCCATCAGTTCTAGCGGATACAATGAGCAGTTCTTC
few,TRBV19,TRBJ2-2,TRBD2,CASSRLAGLNTGELFF,TGTGCCAGTAGTCGACTAGCGGGGTTGAACACCGGGGAGCTGTTTTTT
few,TRBV27,TRBJ2-6,TRBD2,CASSFLAGEGGANVLTF,TGTGCCAGCAGTTTCTTAGCGGGAGAAGGCGGGGCCAACGTCCTGACTTTC
NA,TRBV5-5,TRBJ1-2,TRBD1,CASSLVQGAHYGYTF,TGTGCCAGCAGCTTGGTACAGGGGGCCCACTATGGCTACACCTTC
few,TRBV6-5,TRBJ1-2,TRBD1,CASRSQPGGHYGYTF,TGTGCCAGCAGATCCCAGCCAGGGGGCCACTATGGCTACACCTTC
once,TRBV6-1,TRBJ2-3,TRBD2,CASSEGLAGGDTQYF,TGTGCCAGCAGTGAAGGACTAGCGGGAGGAGATACGCAGTATTTT
NA,TRBV11-3,TRBJ2-1,NA,CASSASRGNEQFF,TGTGCCAGCAGCGCGTCCCGGGGGAATGAGCAGTTCTTC
NA,TRBV7-9,TRBJ2-7,NA,CASSLKEPREQYF,TGTGCCAGCAGCTTAAAGGAGCCGCGGGAGCAGTACTTC
NA,TRBV27,TRBJ2-1,NA,CASSLRQSRSYNEQFF,TGTGCCAGCAGTTTACGACAGTCGCGCTCCTACAATGAGCAGTTCTTC
NA,TRBV30,TRBJ2-2,NA,CAWGGTVKGELFF,TGTGCCTGGGGGGGGACAGTAAAAGGGGAGCTGTTTTTT
NA,TRBV6-1,TRBJ2-7,TRBD2,CASSPEGREGYEQYF,TGTGCCAGCAGTCCAGAGGGAAGGGAGGGCTACGAGCAGTACTTC
once,TRBV7-9,TRBJ2-3,TRBD1,CAAEGTGSSTDTQYF,TGTGCCGCCGAGGGGACAGGATCTAGCACAGATACGCAGTATTTT
NA,TRBV7-9,TRBJ1-5,NA,CASSLGQSNQPQHF,TGTGCCAGCAGCTTAGGTCAGAGCAATCAGCCCCAGCATTTT
once,TRBV25-1,TRBJ1-5,TRBD1,CASSEYGTVNQPQHF,TGTGCCAGCAGTGAATATGGGACAGTCAATCAGCCCCAGCATTTT
NA,TRBV5-1,TRBJ1-1,TRBD1,CASSRTGSTEAFF,TGCGCCAGCAGCCGGACAGGGTCTACTGAAGCTTTCTTT
NA,TRBV29-1,TRBJ2-3,NA,CSAFGGRGSDTQYF,TGCAGCGCATTTGGTGGGAGGGGGTCAGATACGCAGTATTTT
NA,TRBV7-2,TRBJ2-3,TRBD2,CASSSSGRAIPDTQYF,TGTGCCAGCAGCTCTAGCGGGAGGGCCATCCCAGATACGCAGTATTTT
NA,TRBV11-1,TRBJ2-7,TRBD2,CASSRTSSYEQYF,TGTGCCAGCAGCCGGACTAGCTCCTACGAGCAGTACTTC
NA,TRBV28,TRBJ2-7,TRBD1,CASSLTGGIYEQYF,TGTGCCAGCAGCCTAACAGGGGGCATCTACGAGCAGTACTTC
once,TRBV7-3,TRBJ1-6,NA,CASSFGENSPLHF,TGTGCCAGCAGCTTTGGAGAAAATTCACCCCTCCACTTT
NA,TRBV7-9,TRBJ2-5,TRBD1,CASSESQGQQETQYF,TGTGCCAGCAGCGAATCTCAGGGACAGCAAGAGACCCAGTACTTC
NA,TRBV6-5,TRBJ1-2,NA,CASSSARPGNYGYTF,TGTGCCAGCAGTTCTGCCCGGCCAGGGAACTATGGCTACACCTTC
NA,TRBV28,TRBJ2-2,TRBD1,CASRRTGPGELFF,TGTGCCAGCAGAAGGACAGGGCCCGGGGAGCTGTTTTTT
NA,TRBV11-1,TRBJ1-2,TRBD1,CASSVGQSYGYTF,TGTGCCAGCAGCGTGGGACAGAGCTATGGCTACACCTTC
NA,TRBV15,TRBJ1-5,NA,CATSGFGGQPQHF,TGTGCCACCAGCGGTTTTGGGGGCCAGCCCCAGCATTTT
NA,TRBV11-2,TRBJ2-5,NA,CASSLRNHIETQYF,TGTGCCAGCAGCCTGCGGAACCATATCGAGACCCAGTACTTC
few,TRBV10-2,TRBJ2-5,NA,CASNLAGQGQETQYF,TGCGCCAGCAACCTGGCGGGGCAGGGTCAAGAGACCCAGTACTTC
NA,TRBV28,TRBJ1-2,NA,CASSLTWGVDSYTF,TGTGCCAGCAGTTTAACCTGGGGGGTAGACAGCTACACCTTC
once,TRBV29-1,TRBJ2-1,TRBD1,CSVRTGVIREQFF,TGCAGCGTGAGGACAGGCGTGATACGGGAGCAGTTCTTC
NA,TRBV29-1,TRBJ1-1,NA,CSVDRGMNTEAFF,TGCAGCGTTGATAGGGGCATGAACACTGAAGCTTTCTTT
few,TRBV9,TRBJ2-1,TRBD1,CASSVEGADNEQFF,TGTGCCAGCAGCGTAGAGGGGGCCGACAATGAGCAGTTCTTC
NA,TRBV27,TRBJ1-2,NA,CASSLGGRPNYGYTF,TGTGCCAGCAGTTTGGGAGGCAGACCTAACTATGGCTACACCTTC
NA,TRBV4-1,TRBJ2-1,TRBD2,CASTTGLAGNEQFF,TGCGCCAGCACTACAGGACTAGCGGGAAATGAGCAGTTCTTC
NA,TRBV2,TRBJ2-7,TRBD2,CASTGTGGSGNEQYF,TGTGCCAGCACCGGGACGGGAGGGTCGGGGAACGAGCAGTACTTC